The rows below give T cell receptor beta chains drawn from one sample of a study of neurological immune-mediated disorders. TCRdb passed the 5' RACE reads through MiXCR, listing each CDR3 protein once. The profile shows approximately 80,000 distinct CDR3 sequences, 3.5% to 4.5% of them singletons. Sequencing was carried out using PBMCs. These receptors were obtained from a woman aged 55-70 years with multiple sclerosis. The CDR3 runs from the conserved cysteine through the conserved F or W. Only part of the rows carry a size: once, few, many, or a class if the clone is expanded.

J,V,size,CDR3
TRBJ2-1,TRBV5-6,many,CASSLDSPGPYNEQFF
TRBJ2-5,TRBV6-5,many,CASNIESGVRETQYF
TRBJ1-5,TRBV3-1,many,CASSSGRGAGNQPQHF
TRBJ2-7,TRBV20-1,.,CSARDLGQGDNYEQYF
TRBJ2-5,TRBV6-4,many,CASSDGVDRGLETQYF
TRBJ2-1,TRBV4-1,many,CASSQEGPLVRPEQFF
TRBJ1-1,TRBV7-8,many,CASSPPPTEAFF
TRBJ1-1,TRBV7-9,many,CASSLRQGSYEAFF
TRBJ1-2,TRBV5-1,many,CASSLATLRDRGLFYGYTF
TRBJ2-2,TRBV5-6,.,CASSFGLSGGELFF
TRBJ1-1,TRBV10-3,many,CAISESKGKLVNTEAFF
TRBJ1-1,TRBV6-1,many,CAGAWTGGTEAFF
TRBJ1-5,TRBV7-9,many,CASSLADQPQHF
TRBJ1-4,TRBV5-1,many,CASSRRTASNEKLFF
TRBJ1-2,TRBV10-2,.,CASSAVRDYGYTF
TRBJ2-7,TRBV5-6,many,CASSLETASYSYEQYF
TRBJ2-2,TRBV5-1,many,CASSLVVAGGELFF
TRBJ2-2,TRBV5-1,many,CASSSQGNTGELFF
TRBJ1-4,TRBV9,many,CASSGGSGFGPTNEKLFF
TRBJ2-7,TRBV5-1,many,CASSNHNTRQGAPYEQYF
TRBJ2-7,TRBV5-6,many,CASSFTGTVRAYEQYF
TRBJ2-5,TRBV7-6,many,CASSPDEYQETQYF
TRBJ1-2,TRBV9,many,CASSVGGQRWDYGYTF
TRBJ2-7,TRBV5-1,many,CASSLLGSQPYEQYF
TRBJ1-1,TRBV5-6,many,CASSTGQVNTEAFF
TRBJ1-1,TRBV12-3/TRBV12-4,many,CASRGQVFDTEAFF
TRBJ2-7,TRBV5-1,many,CASSRDGEQYF
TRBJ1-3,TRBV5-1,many,CASRQSSGNTIYF
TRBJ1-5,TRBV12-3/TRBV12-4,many,CASSLGGQERSQPQHF
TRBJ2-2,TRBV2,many,CASRPDNTGELFF
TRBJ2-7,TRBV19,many,CASSISGPPYEQYF
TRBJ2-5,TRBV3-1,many,CASSQDRFGTQYF
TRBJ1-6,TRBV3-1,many,CASSLGTGGNSPLHF
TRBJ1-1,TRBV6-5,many,CASSYNSANTEAFF
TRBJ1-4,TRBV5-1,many,CASSLGVGEKLFF
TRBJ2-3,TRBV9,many,CASSPPSGALVQYF
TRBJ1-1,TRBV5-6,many,CASSMTGLDTEAFF
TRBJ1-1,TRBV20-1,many,CSARDPVAARNTEAFF
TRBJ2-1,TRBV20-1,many,CSGTSGGQWGNEQFF
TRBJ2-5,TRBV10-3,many,CAISDIGVGGETQYF
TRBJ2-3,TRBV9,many,CASSPDPGGLTDTQYF
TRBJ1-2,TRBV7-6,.,CASSPGGDGYTF
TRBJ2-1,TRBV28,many,CASTTGPDNEQFF